The source of this T cell receptor beta chain is a study of T-cell reconstitution after alpha-beta-depleted transplantation in children. Whole-study results and caveats: Some patients showed high day-60 TCRbeta diversity, which derived from surviving recipient T cells and thymic progenitors.

Unique molecular identifiers were built into the TCRbeta library. A single record per CDR3 protein comes from TCRdb applying MiXCR to the PCR reads. In the table there are about 580,000 distinct CDR3 sequences, about 23% of which are singletons. This clonotype was observed a few times. Its specificity is not known. This receptor was obtained from a boy younger than two who had a stem cell transplant for acute myeloid leukemia, so the T cells may come from the graft donor. The sequenced sample was PBMCs, mostly from graft donor cells, obtained 360 days after TCRalphabeta/CD19-depleted stem cell transplant.

CDR3 in amino acids: CASSQDSRSYNEQFF. The CDR3 region has the DNA TGCGCCAGCAGCCAAGATTCGAGGAGTTACAATGAGCAGTTCTTC. V usage is TRBV4-3 and J usage is TRBJ2-1; D gene uncertain. V gave up 0 bases and J gave up 4 bases, with 10 bases separating them. This CDR3 contains 15 residues. CDR1 is LGHNA and CDR2 is YSLEER in the germline V gene.